This passage covers 10 T cell receptor beta chains from one sample sequenced in a study of vaccination effects on CD4 cells after COVID-19. Investigators separated out CD4+ T cells once approximately 9 days of culture had passed. Of the BNT162b2 and mRNA-1273 vaccines, participants received two doses of one or the other. Profiling relied on immunoSEQ multiplex PCR, and the TCRdb table lists in-frame clones only, not all of them. Here the sample spans under 55,000 clones, over 60% being singletons. Antigen specificity for these receptors is unknown. The specimen comprised CD4+ T cells from PBMCs cultured without peptide, sampled after COVID-19 vaccination. The receptor source for this set is a human donor who received a COVID-19 vaccine.

This clone was counted a few times. This chain joins TRBV4-2 and TRBJ1-5, with 7 bases aligning to TRBD1. CDR3 length equals 15 residues. J gave up 6 bases and V 1 base, and 6 bases lay outside the gene matches. Germline V gene sequence: CDR1 LGHNA, CDR2 YNFKEQ. The CDR3 loop reads CASSQVAGGIQPQHF. For the CDR3, the DNA is TGTGCCAGCAGCCAAGTTGCAGGGGGTATTCAGCCCCAGCATTTT.

V usage is TRBV30 and J usage is TRBJ1-4; D remains unclear. This CDR3 region has 13 residues. CDR1 and CDR2 (germline): GTSNPN, SVGIG (reference sequence). V lost 5 bases, J lost 9 bases, and 16 bases lay in between. CDR3 bases: TGTGCCTGGGAGACTCAAGGGCGTAAAAAACTGTTTTTT. This encodes CAWETQGRKKLFF. The entire variable domain, with the rest obtained from reference TRBV30 and TRBJ1-4, is as follows: SQTIHQWPATLVQPVGSPLSLECTVEGTSNPNLYWYRQAAGRGLQLLFYSVGIGQISSEVPQNLSASRPQDRQFILSSKKLLLSDSGFYLCAWETQGRKKLFFGSGTQLSVL.

V usage is TRBV7-2 and J usage is TRBJ1-1; D call uncertain. In germline, CDR1 is SGHTA, CDR2 FQGNSA. This CDR3 is built from 16 residues. Between the trimmed V and J ends, which lost 2 bases and 5 bases, there was a span of 18 bases. CDR3 coding DNA: TGTGCCAGCAGCTTACGGGCTAGTCCGATCGGGACTGAAGCTTTCTTT. It is translated as CASSLRASPIGTEAFF.

This clone came up a few times. The junction differs from germline at one of its ends, possibly a read error. The DNA for the CDR3 is TGTGCCAGCAGCCAAGACCTGGGACAGGCTGAGTTT. It codes for CASSQDLGQAEF. This chain connects TRBV3-1 (or the pseudogene TRBV3-2) to TRBJ1-4; the match to TRBD1 covers 8 bases. The CDR3 spans 12 residues. Germline CDR1 LGHDT, CDR2 YNNKEL (reference sequence).

The chain is built from TRBV12-5 and TRBJ1-4, with a tentative D call TRBD1 (6 bases). CDR1 and CDR2 (germline): LGHNT, FRNRAP. The V end lost 0 bases, the J end lost 8 bases, and 16 bases lay between the germline ends. CDR3 length: 16 amino acids. The CDR3 region is CASGLVLQGFGEKLFF. Here the CDR3 DNA reads TGTGCTAGTGGTTTGGTATTACAGGGATTCGGCGAAAAACTGTTTTTT.

V usage is TRBV14 and J usage is TRBJ1-2; 8 bases align to TRBD1. V shed 1 base, J shed 0 bases, and the junction held 7 bases outside the gene matches. Germline assignment: CDR1 SGHDN and CDR2 FVKESK. The length of the CDR3 is 17 residues. The CDR3 bases are TGTGCCAGCAGCCAAGTCGCGGGGACAGGTTCTAACTATGGCTACACCTTC. Its protein is CASSQVAGTGSNYGYTF.

The V and J genes are TRBV24-1 and TRBJ2-5, with 8 bases fitting TRBD1. The J segment lost 5 bases and the V segment lost 7 bases, leaving 5 bases of the junction unmatched. In germline, CDR1 is KGHDR, CDR2 SFDVKD. This CDR3 is 13 amino acids long. This CDR3 reads CATSRQGTETQYF. The CDR3 DNA reads TGTGCCACCAGCCGACAGGGGACGGAGACCCAGTACTTC.

The gene calls are TRBV6-5 and TRBJ1-2; D is possibly TRBD1 (5 bases). The germline CDR1 and CDR2 sequences are MNHEY and SVGAGI. Deletions cut 4 bases from V and 2 bases from J, with 14 bases between. The CDR3 is 15 residues long. The CDR3 reads CASSFQGSGNYGYTF. As DNA, the CDR3 is TGTGCCAGCAGTTTCCAGGGATCTGGAAACTATGGCTACACCTTC.

Only one count was recorded for this clone. This chain links TRBV6-1 with TRBJ1-2; 7 positions agree with TRBD1. The CDR3 spans 14 residues. The V and J ends lost 1 base and 4 bases, in that order; junction bases with no gene match: 3. The germline V gene has CDR1 MNHNS and CDR2 SASEGT. CDR3 sequence (DNA): TGTGCCAGCAGTGAAGGCAGGGGGATCTATGGCTACACCTTC. Residues: CASSEGRGIYGYTF.

J is TRBJ2-6 and V is TRBV19; D is possibly TRBD1 (6 bases). Looked up from germline, CDR1 is LNHDA and CDR2 is SQIVND (reference sequence). The V gene lost 3 bases and the J gene lost 2 bases, with 8 bases spanning the gap. The CDR3 is 15 amino acids. CDR3 bases: TGTGCCAGTAGTATCAGGACAGCTGGGGCCAACGTCCTGACTTTC. It encodes CASSIRTAGANVLTF.